The 15 T cell receptor beta chains below all came from one sample that was sequenced in a study of blood T cell repertoires in COVID-19. Assay used: immunoSEQ multiplex PCR; TCRdb lists only in-frame clones, some missing. The table includes 250,000 or so clones, about 83% detected once. Sequenced: peripheral blood. These receptor sequences come from a man aged 80 or over with acute or convalescent COVID-19.

This chain joins TRBV2 and TRBJ2-5; the D gene is possibly TRBD1 (5 bases). Germline assignment: CDR1 SNHLY and CDR2 FYNNEI. Trimming shortened V by 8 bases and J by 2 bases, and 12 bases separated the two germline ends. The CDR3 totals 13 residues. Here the CDR3 DNA reads TGTGCCAGCGCACAGGCTGAACAAGAGACCCAGTACTTC. Translating gives CASAQAEQETQYF.

The chain's CDR3 is CATSSEDRDNRGDTQYF. CDR3 bases: TGTGCCACCAGCAGCGAGGATCGGGACAATCGCGGAGATACGCAGTATTTT. V is TRBV15 and J is TRBJ2-3, with D perhaps TRBD1 (6 bases). The CDR3 extends over 17 amino acids. The germline V gene encodes CDR1 LNHNV and CDR2 YYDKDF (reference sequence). V shed 3 bases and J shed 5 bases, with 21 bases lying between them.

The chain combines TRBV29-1 with TRBJ2-3; possibly TRBD1 for D (6 bases). Germline V gene lookup returns CDR1 SQVTM and CDR2 ANQGSEA. Trimming cost V 0 bases and J 8 bases, with 9 bases left between them. The CDR3 runs 12 residues. The CDR3 DNA sequence: TGCAGCGTTGAAGATGTAGGGGGTACGCAGTATTTT. Its protein product is CSVEDVGGTQYF.

V and J are TRBV4-3 and TRBJ2-3; perhaps TRBD2 as D (5 bases). V was clipped by 3 bases and J by 0 bases, with 13 bases between them. The CDR3 has 16 residues. Germline lookup yields CDR1 LGHNA and CDR2 YSLEER. This CDR3 is CASSQAGLLSTDTQYF. The CDR3 coding sequence is TGCGCCAGCAGCCAGGCAGGACTCCTTAGCACAGATACGCAGTATTTT.

This chain links TRBV7-3 with TRBJ2-4; the D is unclear. V was trimmed by 3 bases and J by 5 bases, leaving 8 bases between them. The germline V gene has CDR1 SGHTA and CDR2 FQGTGA. CDR3 length equals 13 residues. The CDR3 DNA reads as TGTGCCAGCAGCTTTCCGGGTCAAAACATTCAGTACTTC. Translated: CASSFPGQNIQYF. The full variable domain, in which reference TRBV7-3 and TRBJ2-4 provide the parts outside the CDR3, is GAGVSQTPSNKVTEKGKYVELRCDPISGHTALYWYRQSLGQGPEFLIYFQGTGAADDSGLPNDRFFAVRPEGSVSTLKIQRTERGDSAVYLCASSFPGQNIQYFGAGTRLSVL.

The chain joins TRBV5-4 to TRBJ2-7, with 8 bases aligning to TRBD1. V shed 3 bases, J shed 0 bases, and the junction held 2 bases outside the gene matches. Per germline, CDR1 SGHNT and CDR2 YYREEE (reference sequence). The CDR3 is made up of 14 amino acids. The CDR3 DNA sequence: TGTGCCAGCAGCTGGCAGGGGGCCTCCTACGAGCAGTACTTC. The encoded protein is CASSWQGASYEQYF.

This chain joins TRBV28 and TRBJ1-2, with 9 bases fitting TRBD1. With V trimmed by 6 bases and J by 4 bases, 3 bases remained unmatched. CDR3 length: 13 residues. In germline, CDR1 is MDHEN, CDR2 SYDVKM. The CDR3 loop reads CASSWGQGYGYTF. For the CDR3, the DNA is TGTGCCAGCAGCTGGGGACAGGGCTATGGCTACACCTTC.

The rearrangement joins TRBV2 to TRBJ1-2; 8 positions agree with TRBD1. The CDR3 runs to 14 residues. Germline V gene sequence: CDR1 SNHLY, CDR2 FYNNEI. V trimming: 6 bases; J trimming: 4 bases; junction bases outside the gene matches: 7. Written as DNA, the CDR3 is TGTGCCAGCAGGGGGGACAGGCTTAGCTATGGCTACACCTTC. Its protein product is CASRGDRLSYGYTF.

This clone has only a few counts. V gene TRBV19 combines with J gene TRBJ1-1; D is undetermined. Trimming removed 5 bases from V and 6 bases from J, with 22 bases in between. CDR1 is LNHDA and CDR2 is SQIVND in the germline V gene (reference sequence). The CDR3 loop spans 16 amino acids. In DNA, the CDR3 is TGTGCCAGTAGTCTTAACCGCGGCCTACGAACGGCTGAAGCTTTCTTT. Its translation is CASSLNRGLRTAEAFF.

This rearrangement joins TRBV7-9 to TRBJ2-5, with 13 positions matching TRBD2. Germline CDR1 is SEHNR and CDR2 is FQNEAQ (reference sequence). With V trimmed by 5 bases and J by 5 bases, 11 bases remained unmatched. The CDR3 has 17 residues. This chain's CDR3 is CASSRTSGSGSLETQYF. The CDR3 region has the DNA TGTGCCAGCAGCCGGACTAGCGGGAGTGGGAGTTTGGAGACCCAGTACTTC.

This clone came up once. The rearrangement uses TRBV18 and TRBJ1-2; D may be TRBD1 (5 bases). Germline V gene lookup returns CDR1 KGHSH and CDR2 LQKENI. The ends were cut back, 4 bases at V and 2 bases at J, with 8 bases in the middle. The CDR3 consists of 13 residues. The CDR3 protein is CASSLQDNYGYTF. CDR3 bases: TGTGCCAGCTCACTACAGGACAACTATGGCTACACCTTC.

The CDR3 protein is CASSHPNSGGYTF. DNA for the CDR3: TGTGCCAGCAGCCACCCCAACTCCGGGGGCTACACCTTC. The rearrangement links TRBV11-2 to TRBJ1-2; D gene unclear. Germline V CDR1 and CDR2: SGHAT, FQNNGV. Trimming shortened V by 5 bases and J by 8 bases, and 15 bases separated the two germline ends. The CDR3 loop spans 13 amino acids.

The chain uses TRBV5-5 and TRBJ1-6, with D unresolved. Trimming pared 3 bases from V and 10 bases from J, leaving 17 bases between. The CDR3 is 15 amino acids. The V gene's germline CDR1 is SGHKS and CDR2 YYEKEE (reference sequence). CDR3 sequence (DNA): TGTGCCAGCAGCTGGGGAGAGGGCGGTTACTCACCCCTCCACTTT. This encodes CASSWGEGGYSPLHF.

In DNA, the CDR3 is TGTGCCAGCAGCTTGGGGGGACAGCTCTATGGCTACACCTTC. This encodes CASSLGGQLYGYTF. The chain has TRBV5-4 and TRBJ1-2, with TRBD1 identical over 7 bases. Germline values: CDR1 SGHNT, CDR2 YYREEE (reference sequence). The CDR3 contains 14 residues. Unmatched junction bases numbered 3, after V lost 0 bases and J lost 4 bases.

V and J are TRBV28 and TRBJ1-6, with a possible D match to TRBD1 (6 bases). Between the trimmed V and J ends, which lost 2 bases and 3 bases, there was a span of 14 bases. This CDR3 has 17 amino acids. Germline CDR1 is MDHEN and CDR2 is SYDVKM. The CDR3 bases are TGTGCCAGCAGTTTAATAGCAGGGGAAATCTATAATTCACCCCTCCACTTT. Translating gives CASSLIAGEIYNSPLHF.